Sequencing of this T cell receptor (beta chain) was carried out in a study of cytomegalovirus exposure and HLA in healthy donors. Sequenced by immunoSEQ multiplex PCR; TCRdb stores in-frame clones only, minus some. Of roughly 70,000 clones in the sample, 94% were seen once. Separate from the 666-subject first cohort, the roughly 120-subject validation cohort was the one that the donors belonged to. In this sample, this clone turned up once. The antigen is not known. Looked up from germline, CDR1 is WSHSY and CDR2 is SAAADI. J lost 0 bases, V lost 9 bases, and 5 bases had no gene match. This CDR3 is built from 15 residues. Whole-study findings and limits: Rarity held for most TCR sequences, but there were some public TCRs that occurred in many donors. Among the CMV-associated chains, a few were confirmed in vitro as specific for CMV antigens.

The V call is TRBV10-2, the J call TRBJ2-1; the match to TRBD2 covers 10 bases. The TCR sequence derives from a man aged 18 to 29 in good health and CMV-seropositive. Sequenced material: PBMCs. The CDR3 nucleotides read TGCGCCAGGATTTTAGCGGGAGGCTCCTACAATGAGCAGTTCTTC. It is translated as CARILAGGSYNEQFF.